This paragraph covers one T cell receptor beta chain sequence. Its antigen is unknown. Nothing much larger sits one base from this clone, and base qualities are not available. V is reduced by 4 bases and J by 4 bases, leaving a spacing of 9 bases between them. CDR1 and CDR2 were assigned from the germline V gene as SGHRS and YFSETQ. Counted from cysteine to phenylalanine, this CDR3 has 13 amino acids. Kept here is only the CDR3 DNA, which spans 39 bases and is read in frame from base 1. The data were obtained in a study of blood T cells in healthy people across ages (dated by TCRdb to the mid-2010s). With respect to the entire study: In model experiments, template switching captured roughly one uniquely barcoded TCR beta cDNA molecule for every two T cells. To track age-related changes in TCR beta repertoire diversity, the study relied on deep sequencing normalized with unique cDNA molecular identifiers. The donors were divided into four age groups: young (average around 17 years), middle-aged (approximately 39), aged (about 60) and long-lived (around 80). Donors of different ages were randomly distributed across sequencing lanes to avoid experimental bias. The study analyzed two additional independent replicas of 1 million unique cDNA reads from the same blood draw for two donors, one aged 18 to 30 and one aged 80 or older.

Donors were 30 to 45 systemically healthy Caucasian individuals from Russia aged roughly 6 to 90 years. Around 10 milliliters of peripheral blood were collected from each donor into EDTA-treated Vacutainer tubes. Ficoll-Paque density-gradient centrifugation was used to isolate PBMCs, with at least 6.5 million per sample. Trizol reagent was used to extract total RNA from the PBMCs, yielding at least 6 micrograms per sample. Naive CD45RAhigh/CD27high T cell percentages were measured by flow cytometry on a PBMC aliquot from every donor. The library was generated by 5' RACE. Instrument on record: Illumina HiSeq 2500. A second roughly 7 to 12 cycle PCR used a sample-barcoded 5' primer and a J-beta primer mix. Each TCR beta cDNA molecule received a unique molecular identifier from a template-switch 5' adaptor carrying 12 random nucleotides. Each sample yielded at least 2.5 million CDR3-containing paired-end reads. All of the RNA was converted into first-strand cDNA using the Mint cDNA synthesis kit, with a TRBC-specific oligonucleotide serving as the primer. Following uracil-DNA glycosylase treatment, all cDNA underwent a first 18-cycle PCR with the universal primers M1SS and BC2_uni_R. Regarding the original processing steps: Normalization of each sample was performed by random selection of 1 million high-quality reads, each carrying a distinct molecular identifier. Instead of being binned into consensus sequences, reads that shared molecular identifiers were thrown out. MiTCR, set to a Q25 quality threshold and the strictest error-elimination algorithm, was used for CDR3 identification, clonotype clustering and error correction. A nonparametric unseen species model with Euler transformation was used to estimate lower-bound total TCR beta diversity. TCRdb's own reprocessing of the public reads used fastp at Q25 and MiXCR and kept productive beta chains. Records with the same CDR3 protein are collapsed into one entry carrying the most frequent genes and DNA. The V and J calls reflect TCRdb's pipeline rather than the authors' work. In this sample the table shows roughly 1,700,000 distinct CDR3 sequences, 25% to 30% of which occur a single time. About 7.7% of the sample belongs to the ten largest clones.

The investigation overall reported the following: Compared with the aged group, the long-lived group had more naive CD4+ T cells, fewer expanded clones and increased TCR diversity, suggesting age selection. Because donor CMV infection status was unknown, age-related changes in expanded clonotypes were potentially confounded. Bulk unsorted PBMC profiling prevented conclusive comparison of naive and antigen-experienced compartments. There was a strong correlation between observed TCR beta diversity and the percentage of naive T cells measured by flow cytometry. Estimates of total diversity from one million sequenced T cells were regarded as lower bounds and underestimates. Observed TCR beta diversity per million T cells fell roughly linearly with age, and a significant reduction was already apparent by age around 44.

The TCR was taken from a woman aged 25 to 45 in good health. The sequenced material came from blood. Here the chain combines TRBV5-1 and TRBJ1-3; the D gene lacks a confident call. The CDR3 has the sequence CASSPKNGNTIYF. The base sequence is TGCGCCAGCAGCCCCAAAAACGGAAACACCATATATTTT.